This T cell receptor beta chain stems from a study of shared clonotypes between healthy human individuals. The overall study: The study enrolled a couple of women and a few men aged 18 to 49.

Naivety among CD8 cells was defined by CD45RO negativity and positive CCR7 selection, thereby excluding terminally differentiated effector memory CD45RA+ cells. Some clones are missing from TCRdb's copy, which holds only in-frame ones; the method was immunoSEQ multiplex PCR. The profile covers roughly 2.1 million clones, with approximately 94% appearing a single time and 1.5% to 2% taken by the ten largest. The CDR3 covers 15 residues. CDR1 is LGHNA, CDR2 YSLEER, per germline. V shed 1 base and J 3 bases; nucleotides not matched to a gene: 3. This rearrangement joins TRBV4-3 to TRBJ1-3, with 7 bases identical to TRBD1. Sequences were obtained from naive CD8+ T cells from PBMCs. The clonotype was recovered from a man between 18 and 29 years old in good health. Some clones in this sample may be carry-over from other donors' samples. CDR3 DNA sequence: TGCGCCAGCAGCCAAGGCCGACAGGGTGGAAACACCATATATTTT. It encodes CASSQGRQGGNTIYF.